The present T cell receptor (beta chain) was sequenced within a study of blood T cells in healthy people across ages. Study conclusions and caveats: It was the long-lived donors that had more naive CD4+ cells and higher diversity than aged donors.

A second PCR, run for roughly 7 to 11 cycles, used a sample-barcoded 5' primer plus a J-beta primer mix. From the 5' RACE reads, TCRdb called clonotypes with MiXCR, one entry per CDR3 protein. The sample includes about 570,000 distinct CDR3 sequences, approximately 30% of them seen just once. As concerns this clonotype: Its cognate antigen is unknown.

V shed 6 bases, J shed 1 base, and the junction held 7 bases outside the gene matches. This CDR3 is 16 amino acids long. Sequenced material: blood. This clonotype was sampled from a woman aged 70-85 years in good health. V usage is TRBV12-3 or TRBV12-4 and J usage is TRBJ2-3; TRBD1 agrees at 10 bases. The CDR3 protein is CASRTRTGGRTDTQYF. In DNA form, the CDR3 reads TGTGCCAGCAGAACTCGGACAGGGGGTCGCACAGATACGCAGTATTTT.